Listed here is a single T cell receptor (beta chain). One end of the junction does not line up with germline, which may come from a read error. Produced via immunoSEQ multiplex PCR; TCRdb's table is partial and in-frame only. Found here are about 380,000 clones, approximately 87% of them singletons; the top ten hold approximately 1.3%. These data come from a study of blood T cell repertoires in COVID-19. The overall study: From T cells, B-cell-depleted T cells, or PBMCs came the material, which was cDNA or gDNA.

Participants' own reports of clinical history determined their cohort assignment. The CDR3 loop spans 15 amino acids. The germline V gene has CDR1 SEHNR and CDR2 FQNEAQ (reference sequence). Sequencing was done on a sample of PBMCs or T cells enriched from blood (not recorded which). The V and J genes are TRBV7-9 and TRBJ1-3; D is unresolved. This TCR came from a man aged 25 to 40 who had recovered from COVID-19. The CDR3 bases are TGTGCCAGCAGCCTAGCGGCCAACTCTGGAAACACCATATATTTT. Its protein is CASSLAANSGNTIYF.